This T cell receptor beta chain was identified in a study of blood T cell repertoires in COVID-19. Study overall: The samples span acute and convalescent COVID-19 from the United States, Italy and Spain.

Per the study methods: Cell counts per sample came from amplifying reference gene primers. Repertoires were generated with immunoSEQ multiplex PCR, while TCRdb's copy carries only in-frame clones and drops some. V and J calls plus clone size are reproduced from that table; the DNA served to infer D and trimming. There are 400,000 to 500,000 clones in the sample; 88% occur only once, and approximately 1.5% lies in the top ten. It was within 2 weeks before study entry that exposed participants met a COVID-19 case. CDR1 is SGHKS, CDR2 YYEKEE, per germline (reference sequence). This CDR3 is 15 amino acids long. Trimming removed 0 bases at V and 0 bases at J, with 4 bases between.

This receptor was obtained from a woman aged 18 to 35 who had been exposed to COVID-19. Sequencing was done on a sample of PBMCs or T cells enriched from blood (not recorded which). The rearrangement links TRBV5-5 to TRBJ1-6; D not resolved. The CDR3 loop is CASSLGSSYNSPLHF. The CDR3 DNA sequence: TGTGCCAGCAGCTTGGGTAGCTCCTATAATTCACCCCTCCACTTT.